The present T cell receptor beta chain was sequenced within a study of T cells in Graves' hyperthyroidism and ophthalmopathy (dated by TCRdb to about 2019). Background on the whole study: Peripheral blood was collected at initial diagnosis, before any treatment. To identify TCR V-J signatures that set the groups apart, the researchers used a discovery cohort of approximately 98 patients, made up of about 44 with Graves' ophthalmopathy and 57 with stable Graves' hyperthyroidism. Whether ophthalmopathy could be predicted prospectively was tested in an independent validation cohort made up of approximately 19 hyperthyroidism patients plus 17 patients who later progressed to ophthalmopathy. The roughly 100 discovery patients were randomly split 7:3 into training and test sets. The study also compared thyroid tissue and blood T-cell repertoires from roughly six Graves' hyperthyroidism patients. Following sampling, methimazole starting at 30 mg daily was given to hyperthyroidism patients, and high-dose intravenous methylprednisolone was given to ophthalmopathy patients. TCR Vbeta CDR3 sequencing of 135 peripheral blood samples (about 45 ophthalmopathy, 75 to 85 hyperthyroidism and roughly 17 progressor patients) is reported in the paper. The investigation overall reported the following: Blood samples also contained most of the expanded thyroid clonotypes (frequency above 0.001), which suggests that blood repertoires may reflect thyroid immune responses. Ophthalmopathy was separated from stable hyperthyroidism by a 13 V-J signature model, with 87.88% sensitivity and approximately 84% specificity obtained in cross-validation and 80%/75% obtained in testing. During validation, the model predicted progression to ophthalmopathy a median of about 5.9 months ahead of onset, with more than 60% sensitivity and roughly 72% specificity. No statistical method was used to fix the sample size in advance, and group allocation was not hidden from the investigators.

Turning to this clonotype: There is no known antigen for this receptor. Base qualities are not at hand, and no much larger clone is one base apart.

The TCR beta CDR3 regions were amplified from the RNA transcripts. The TCR CDR3 was subjected to a first round of RT-PCR using the HTBI primer set and the Qiagen OneStep RT-PCR kit. The libraries were constructed in a second round of multiplex PCR and then size-selected and purified. The libraries were sequenced on an Illumina HiSeq2000 using paired-end 100 bp reads. The study's own analysis went as follows. SOAPnuke was used to process the raw data, throwing out any read that contained adapters or uncalled bases, had a mean Phred below 15, or lacked an exact constant-primer or identifier match. COPE v1.2.5 was used to merge the high-quality paired reads, and each unique nucleotide sequence was defined as a clonotype. MiTCR v1.1 was used to align the clonotypes against IMGT TRBV, TRBD and TRBJ reference segments. Only V-J combinations with frequency above 0.0001, covering about 99% of repertoires, were analysed. A TCS score was defined as the ratio of F50 (clonal expansion) to E x V (chaos), with BLOSUM62-based TCRdist applied between CDR3 peptides within each V-J. Welch's t-statistics and random forest reduced approximately 520 V-J features to 10 to 15, which were used in a naive Bayes classifier (R e1071). Starting from the raw public reads, TCRdb applied fastp trimming at Q25, assembled clones with MiXCR and retained in-frame beta chains. Under each unique CDR3 protein, matching rows form one entry showing the most common genes and DNA. What appears here as the V and J calls and clone size reflects TCRdb's work, not the paper's. A total of hundreds of thousands of distinct CDR3 sequences appear in this sample, just under 20% of them only once. The top ten constitute roughly 47% of the sample.

Ophthalmopathy patients had moderately to severely active disease, with a Clinical Activity Score of 3 or more, a NOSPECS grade of 4 or more, and a disease duration of less than 3 months. Any patient with an uncontrolled infection, another autoimmune disease, pregnancy or lactation was excluded. Diagnoses relied on clinical symptoms, serum thyroxine and TRAb, thyroid ultrasound and orbital computed tomography. Ficoll-Paque density gradient centrifugation was used to isolate PBMCs from about 10 ml of fresh peripheral blood. Total RNA was extracted using Trizol reagent, and RNA quality was assessed on an Agilent 2100 Bioanalyzer. The clonotype originates from a man between 40 and 49 years old with Graves' ophthalmopathy. Source material: blood.

The bases read TGTGCCAGCAGAGAGGGGGTAAGCAACGAGCAGTACTTC. This encodes CASREGVSNEQYF. The chain couples TRBV6-4 to TRBJ2-7, with TRBD1 as a weak D call on 6 bases. CDR1 and CDR2, per the germline V gene, are MRHNA and SNTAGT. V is reduced by 6 bases and J by 5 bases, leaving a spacing of 14 bases between them. The CDR3 runs 13 residues from the cysteine to the phenylalanine. CDR3 DNA only is kept here, 39 bases in frame from base 1.